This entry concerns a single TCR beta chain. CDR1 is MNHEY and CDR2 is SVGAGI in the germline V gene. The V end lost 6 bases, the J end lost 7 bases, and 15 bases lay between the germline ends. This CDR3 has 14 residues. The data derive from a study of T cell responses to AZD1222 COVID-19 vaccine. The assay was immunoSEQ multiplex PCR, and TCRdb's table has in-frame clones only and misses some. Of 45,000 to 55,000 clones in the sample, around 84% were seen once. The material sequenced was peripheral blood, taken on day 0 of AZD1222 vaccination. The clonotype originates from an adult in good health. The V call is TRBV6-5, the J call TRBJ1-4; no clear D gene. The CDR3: CASRSLPGGEKLFF. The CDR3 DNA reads TGTGCCAGCAGGTCTTTACCGGGCGGTGAAAAACTGTTTTTT.